This T cell receptor beta chain appears in the sequencing data of a study of T-cell reconstitution after alpha-beta-depleted transplantation in children. Germline trimming cut 6 bases from V and 4 bases from J; bases unmatched to any gene: 9. This CDR3 contains 15 residues. This sample's TCRbeta library carried unique molecular identifier barcodes. TCRdb re-derived calls from the PCR reads in MiXCR, one entry per CDR3 protein. The sample includes about half a million distinct CDR3 sequences, about an eighth of them seen just once. This clonotype has a count of ten or more. Source: PBMCs from the stem cell graft donor, taken from the stem cell graft. The source of this sequence is a human donor who donated a stem cell graft to a child with combined immunodeficiency. The V gene is TRBV12-3 or TRBV12-4, the J gene TRBJ2-7; 10 positions agree with TRBD2. For the CDR3, the DNA is TGTGCCAGCAGACCCCGAACTAGCGGGGTTTACGAGCAGTACTTC. Amino acids: CASRPRTSGVYEQYF.